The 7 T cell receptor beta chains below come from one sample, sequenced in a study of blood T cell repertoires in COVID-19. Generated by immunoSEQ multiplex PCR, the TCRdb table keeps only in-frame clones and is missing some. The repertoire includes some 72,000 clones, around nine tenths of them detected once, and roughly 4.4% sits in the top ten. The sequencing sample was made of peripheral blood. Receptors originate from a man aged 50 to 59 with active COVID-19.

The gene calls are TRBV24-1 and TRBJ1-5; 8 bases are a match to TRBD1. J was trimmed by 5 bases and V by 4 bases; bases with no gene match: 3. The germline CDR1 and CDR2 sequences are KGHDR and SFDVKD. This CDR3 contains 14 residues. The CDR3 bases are TGTGCCACCAGTGAAAACAGGGGGGATCAGCCCCAGCATTTT. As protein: CATSENRGDQPQHF.

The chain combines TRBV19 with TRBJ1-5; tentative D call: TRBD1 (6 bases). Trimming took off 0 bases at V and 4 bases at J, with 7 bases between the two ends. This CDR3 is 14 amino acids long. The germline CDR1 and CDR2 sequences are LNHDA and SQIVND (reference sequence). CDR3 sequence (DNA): TGTGCCAGTAGTATAGACACAGGGAATCAGCCCCAGCATTTT. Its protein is CASSIDTGNQPQHF.

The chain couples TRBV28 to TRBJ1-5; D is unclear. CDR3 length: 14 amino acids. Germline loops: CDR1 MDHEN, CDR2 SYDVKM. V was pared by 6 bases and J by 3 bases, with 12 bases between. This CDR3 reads CASRRELDNQPQHF. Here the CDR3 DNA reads TGTGCCAGCAGGCGGGAACTTGACAATCAGCCCCAGCATTTT.

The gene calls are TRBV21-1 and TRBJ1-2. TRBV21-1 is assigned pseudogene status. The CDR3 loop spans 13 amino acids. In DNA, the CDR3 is TGTGCCAGCAGCCCTTTGTCCAACTATGGCTACACCTTC. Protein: CASSPLSNYGYTF.

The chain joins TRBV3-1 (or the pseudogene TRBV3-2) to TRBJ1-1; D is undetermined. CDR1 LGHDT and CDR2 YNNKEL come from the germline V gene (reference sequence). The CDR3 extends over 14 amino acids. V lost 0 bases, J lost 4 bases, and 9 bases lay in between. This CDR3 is CASSQEEGSTEAFF. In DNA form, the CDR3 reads TGTGCCAGCAGCCAAGAAGAAGGGAGCACTGAAGCTTTCTTT.

The DNA for the CDR3 is TGTGCCAGCAGCCCCACCCCGGGAGCTTATGAAAAACTGTTTTTT. Protein: CASSPTPGAYEKLFF. This rearrangement joins TRBV14 to TRBJ1-4; D unresolved. Per the germline V gene, CDR1 is SGHDN and CDR2 is FVKESK. The V gene lost 4 bases and the J gene lost 6 bases, with 15 bases spanning the gap. This CDR3 is built from 15 residues.

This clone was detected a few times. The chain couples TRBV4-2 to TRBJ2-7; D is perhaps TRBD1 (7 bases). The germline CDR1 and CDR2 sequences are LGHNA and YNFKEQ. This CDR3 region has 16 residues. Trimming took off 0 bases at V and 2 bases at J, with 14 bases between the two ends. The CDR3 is CASSQERGLATYEQYF. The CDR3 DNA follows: TGTGCCAGCAGCCAAGAGAGGGGGCTAGCGACCTACGAGCAGTACTTC.